Given below is one T cell receptor (beta chain) in context. Method: immunoSEQ multiplex PCR; TCRdb's copy keeps in-frame clones and lacks some. The sample records 130,000 or so clones, roughly nine tenths being singletons. These data come from a study of blood T cell repertoires in COVID-19. The material sequenced was peripheral blood. This clonotype was sampled from a woman aged 70-85 years with COVID-19, enrolled during active disease.

The CDR3 region has the DNA TGTGCCAGCAGAACATCCCCGGGCGGGGGTTCACCCCTCCACTTT. As protein: CASRTSPGGGSPLHF. The gene calls are TRBV19 and TRBJ1-6; D possibly corresponds to TRBD1 (5 bases). This CDR3 has 15 amino acids. The V gene lost 9 bases and the J gene lost 9 bases, with 21 bases spanning the gap. Germline lookup yields CDR1 LNHDA and CDR2 SQIVND (reference sequence).